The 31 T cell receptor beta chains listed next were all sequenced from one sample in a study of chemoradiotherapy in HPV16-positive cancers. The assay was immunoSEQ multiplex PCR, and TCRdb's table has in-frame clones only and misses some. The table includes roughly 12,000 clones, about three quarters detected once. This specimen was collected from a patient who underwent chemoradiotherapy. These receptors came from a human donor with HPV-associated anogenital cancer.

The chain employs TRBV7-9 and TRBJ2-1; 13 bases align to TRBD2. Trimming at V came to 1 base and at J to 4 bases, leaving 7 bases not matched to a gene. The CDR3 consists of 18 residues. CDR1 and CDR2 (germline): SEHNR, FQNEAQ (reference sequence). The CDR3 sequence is CASSLGLTSGRTYNEQFF. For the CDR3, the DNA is TGTGCCAGCAGCTTAGGCCTGACTAGCGGGAGGACTTACAATGAGCAGTTCTTC. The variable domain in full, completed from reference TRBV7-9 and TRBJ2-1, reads DTGVSQNPRHKITKRGQNVTFRCDPISEHNRLYWYRQTLGQGPEFLTYFQNEAQLEKSRLLSDRFSAERPKGSFSTLEIQRTEQGDSAMYLCASSLGLTSGRTYNEQFFGPGTRLTVL.

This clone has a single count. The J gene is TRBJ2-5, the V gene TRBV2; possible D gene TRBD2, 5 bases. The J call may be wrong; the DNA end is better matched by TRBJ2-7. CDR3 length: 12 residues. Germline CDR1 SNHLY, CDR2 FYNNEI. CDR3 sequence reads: CASIERDYEQYF. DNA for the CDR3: TGTGCCAGCATAGAGAGGGATTACGAGCAGTACTTC.

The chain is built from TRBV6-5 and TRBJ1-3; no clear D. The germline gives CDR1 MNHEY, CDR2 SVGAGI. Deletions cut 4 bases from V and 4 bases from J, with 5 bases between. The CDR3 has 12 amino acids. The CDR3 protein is CASSSVGNTIYF. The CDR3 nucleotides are TGTGCCAGCAGTTCGGTAGGAAACACCATATATTTT.

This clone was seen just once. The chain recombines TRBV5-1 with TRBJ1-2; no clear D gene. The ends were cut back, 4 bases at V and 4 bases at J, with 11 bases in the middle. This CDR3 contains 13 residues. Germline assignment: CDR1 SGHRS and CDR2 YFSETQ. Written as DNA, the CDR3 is TGCGCCAGCAGCGAGGAGACTGGCTATGGCTACACCTTC. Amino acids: CASSEETGYGYTF.

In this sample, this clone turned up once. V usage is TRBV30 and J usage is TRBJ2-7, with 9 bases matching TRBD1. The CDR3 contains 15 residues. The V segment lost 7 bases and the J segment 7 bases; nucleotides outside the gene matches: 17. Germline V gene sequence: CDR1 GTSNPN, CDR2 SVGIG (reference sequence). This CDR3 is CAYSTPGQGGVEQYF. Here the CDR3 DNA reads TGTGCCTACTCCACCCCGGGACAGGGAGGGGTTGAGCAGTACTTC.

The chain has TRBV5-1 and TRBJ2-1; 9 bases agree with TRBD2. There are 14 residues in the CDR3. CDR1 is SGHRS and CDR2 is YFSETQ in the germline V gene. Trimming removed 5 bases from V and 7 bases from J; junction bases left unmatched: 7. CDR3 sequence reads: CASSIAGESNEQFF. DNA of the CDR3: TGCGCCAGCAGTATAGCGGGAGAATCAAATGAGCAGTTCTTC. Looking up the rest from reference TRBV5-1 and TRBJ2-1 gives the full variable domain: KAGVTQTPRYLIKTRGQQVTLSCSPISGHRSVSWYQQTPGQGLQFLFEYFSETQRNKGNFPGRFSGRQFSNSRSEMNVSTLELGDSALYLCASSIAGESNEQFFGPGTRLTVL.

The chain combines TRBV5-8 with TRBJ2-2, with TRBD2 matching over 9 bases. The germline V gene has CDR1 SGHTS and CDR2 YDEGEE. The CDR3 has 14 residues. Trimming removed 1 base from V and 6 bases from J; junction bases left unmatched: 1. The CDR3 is CASSLPSGAGELFF. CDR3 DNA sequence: TGTGCCAGCAGCTTGCCTAGCGGGGCCGGGGAGCTGTTTTTT.

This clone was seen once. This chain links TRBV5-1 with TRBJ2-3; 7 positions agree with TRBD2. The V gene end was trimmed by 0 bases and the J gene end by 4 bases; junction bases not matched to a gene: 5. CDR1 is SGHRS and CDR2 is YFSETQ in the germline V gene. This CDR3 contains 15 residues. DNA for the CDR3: TGCGCCAGCAGCTTGGTCGGGAGGTCGGCAGATACGCAGTATTTT. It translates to CASSLVGRSADTQYF.

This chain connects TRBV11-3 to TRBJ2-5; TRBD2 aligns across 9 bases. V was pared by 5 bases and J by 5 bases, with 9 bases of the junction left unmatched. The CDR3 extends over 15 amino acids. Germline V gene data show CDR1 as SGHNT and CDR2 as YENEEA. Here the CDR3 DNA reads TGTGCCAGCAGCCAGGCTAGCGGGATATTGGAGACCCAGTACTTC. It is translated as CASSQASGILETQYF.

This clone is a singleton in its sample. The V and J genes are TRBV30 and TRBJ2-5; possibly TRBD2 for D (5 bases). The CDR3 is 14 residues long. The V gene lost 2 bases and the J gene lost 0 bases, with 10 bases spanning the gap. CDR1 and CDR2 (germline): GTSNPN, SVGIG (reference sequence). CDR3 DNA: TGTGCCTGGAGTCTTGAGGGCAACCAAGAGACCCAGTACTTC. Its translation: CAWSLEGNQETQYF.

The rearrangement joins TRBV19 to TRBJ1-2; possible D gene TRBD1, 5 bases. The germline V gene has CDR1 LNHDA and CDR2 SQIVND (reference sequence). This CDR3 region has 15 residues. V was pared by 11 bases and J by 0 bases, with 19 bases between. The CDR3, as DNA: TGTGCCTCAGTAGGGAGTTCAGGGACTAACTATGGCTACACCTTC. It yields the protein CASVGSSGTNYGYTF.

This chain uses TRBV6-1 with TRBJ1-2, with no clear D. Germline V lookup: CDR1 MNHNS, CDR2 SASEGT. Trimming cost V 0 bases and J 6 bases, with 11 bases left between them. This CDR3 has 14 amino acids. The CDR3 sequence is CASSEAMTTDGYTF. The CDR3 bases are TGTGCCAGCAGTGAAGCAATGACAACCGATGGCTACACCTTC.

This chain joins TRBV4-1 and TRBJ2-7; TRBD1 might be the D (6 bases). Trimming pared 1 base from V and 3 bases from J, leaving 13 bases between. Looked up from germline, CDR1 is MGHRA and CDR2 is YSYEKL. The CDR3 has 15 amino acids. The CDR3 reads CASSQGPGQLYEQYF. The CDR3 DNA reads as TGCGCCAGCAGCCAAGGGCCGGGACAACTCTACGAGCAGTACTTC.

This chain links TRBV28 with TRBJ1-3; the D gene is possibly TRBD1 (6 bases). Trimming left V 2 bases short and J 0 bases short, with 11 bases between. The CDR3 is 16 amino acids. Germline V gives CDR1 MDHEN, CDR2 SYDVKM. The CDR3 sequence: CASSLGTIYSGNTIYF. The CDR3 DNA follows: TGTGCCAGCAGTTTAGGGACAATTTACTCTGGAAACACCATATATTTT.

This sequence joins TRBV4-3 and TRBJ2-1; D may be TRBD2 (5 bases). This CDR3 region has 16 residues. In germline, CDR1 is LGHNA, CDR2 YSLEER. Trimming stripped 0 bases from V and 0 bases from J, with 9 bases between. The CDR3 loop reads CASSQDLAVSYNEQFF. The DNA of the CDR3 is TGCGCCAGCAGCCAAGACCTAGCAGTCTCCTACAATGAGCAGTTCTTC.

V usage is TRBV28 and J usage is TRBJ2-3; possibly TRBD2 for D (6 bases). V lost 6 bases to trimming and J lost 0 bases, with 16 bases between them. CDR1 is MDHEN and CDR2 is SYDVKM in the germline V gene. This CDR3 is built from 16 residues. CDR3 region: CASSSRGAQSTDTQYF. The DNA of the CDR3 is TGTGCCAGCAGCTCTCGCGGGGCCCAGAGCACAGATACGCAGTATTTT. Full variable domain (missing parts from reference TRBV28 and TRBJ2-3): DVKVTQSSRYLVKRTGEKVFLECVQDMDHENMFWYRQDPGLGLRLIYFSYDVKMKEKGDIPEGYSVSREKKERFSLILESASTNQTSMYLCASSSRGAQSTDTQYFGPGTRLTVL.

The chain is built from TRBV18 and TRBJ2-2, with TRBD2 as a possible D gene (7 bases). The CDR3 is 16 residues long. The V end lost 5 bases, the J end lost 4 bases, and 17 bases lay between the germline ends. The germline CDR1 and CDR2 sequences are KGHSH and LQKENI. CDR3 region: CASSGGASAATGELFF. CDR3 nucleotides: TGTGCCAGCTCAGGGGGGGCCTCGGCGGCCACCGGGGAGCTGTTTTTT.

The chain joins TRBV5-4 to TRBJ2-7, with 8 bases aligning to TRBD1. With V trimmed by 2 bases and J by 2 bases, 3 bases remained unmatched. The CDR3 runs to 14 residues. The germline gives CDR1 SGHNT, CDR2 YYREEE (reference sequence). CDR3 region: CASSFGTGPYEQYF. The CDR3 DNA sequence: TGTGCCAGCAGCTTCGGGACAGGCCCCTACGAGCAGTACTTC.

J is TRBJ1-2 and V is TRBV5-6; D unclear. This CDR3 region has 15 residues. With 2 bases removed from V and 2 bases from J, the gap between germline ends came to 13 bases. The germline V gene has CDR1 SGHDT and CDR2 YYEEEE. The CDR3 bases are TGTGCCAGCAGCTTTGTGGGCCGAATGAACTATGGCTACACCTTC. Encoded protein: CASSFVGRMNYGYTF.

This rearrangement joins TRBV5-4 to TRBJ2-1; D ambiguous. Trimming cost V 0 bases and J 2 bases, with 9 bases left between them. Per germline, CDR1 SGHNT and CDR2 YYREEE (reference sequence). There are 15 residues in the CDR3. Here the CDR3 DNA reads TGTGCCAGCAGCTTGGTTCGAACCACCTACAATGAGCAGTTCTTC. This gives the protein CASSLVRTTYNEQFF.

The CDR3 here is CASSEVGSEKLFF. CDR3 nucleotide sequence: TGTGCCAGCAGTGAAGTGGGCAGCGAAAAACTGTTTTTT. The chain combines TRBV6-1 with TRBJ1-4; D gene ambiguous. Germline assignment: CDR1 MNHNS and CDR2 SASEGT. V was clipped by 1 base and J by 8 bases, with 8 bases between them. The CDR3 totals 13 residues.

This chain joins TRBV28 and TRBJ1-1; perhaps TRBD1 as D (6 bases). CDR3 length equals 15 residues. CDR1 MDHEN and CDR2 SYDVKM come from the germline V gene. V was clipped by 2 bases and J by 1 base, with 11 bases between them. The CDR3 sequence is CASSLTGTSNTEAFF. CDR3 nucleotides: TGTGCCAGCAGTTTAACCGGGACATCGAACACTGAAGCTTTCTTT.

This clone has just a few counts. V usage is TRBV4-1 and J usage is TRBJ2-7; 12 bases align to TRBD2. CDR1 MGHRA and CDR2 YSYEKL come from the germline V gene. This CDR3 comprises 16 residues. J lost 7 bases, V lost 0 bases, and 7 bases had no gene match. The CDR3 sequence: CASSQDRLAGAWEQYF. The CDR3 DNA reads TGCGCCAGCAGCCAAGATCGACTAGCGGGAGCCTGGGAGCAGTACTTC.

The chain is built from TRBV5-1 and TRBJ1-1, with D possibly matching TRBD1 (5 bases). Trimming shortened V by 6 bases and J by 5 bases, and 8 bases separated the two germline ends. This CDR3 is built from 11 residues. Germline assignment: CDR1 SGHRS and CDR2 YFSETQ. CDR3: CASTEGTEAFF. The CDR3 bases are TGCGCCAGCACGGAGGGGACTGAAGCTTTCTTT.

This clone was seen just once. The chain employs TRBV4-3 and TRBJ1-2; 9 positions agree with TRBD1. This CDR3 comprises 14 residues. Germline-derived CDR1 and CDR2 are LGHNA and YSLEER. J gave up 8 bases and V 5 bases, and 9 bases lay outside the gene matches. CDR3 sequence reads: CASSVRTGVEGYTF. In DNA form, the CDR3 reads TGCGCCAGCAGCGTGAGGACAGGGGTTGAGGGCTACACCTTC.

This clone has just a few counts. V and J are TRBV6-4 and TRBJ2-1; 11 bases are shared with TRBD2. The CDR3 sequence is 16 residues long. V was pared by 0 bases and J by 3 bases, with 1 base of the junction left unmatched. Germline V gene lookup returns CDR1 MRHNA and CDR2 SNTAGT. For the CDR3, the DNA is TGTGCCAGCAGTGACTCACTAGCGGGAGACTACAATGAGCAGTTCTTC. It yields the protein CASSDSLAGDYNEQFF.

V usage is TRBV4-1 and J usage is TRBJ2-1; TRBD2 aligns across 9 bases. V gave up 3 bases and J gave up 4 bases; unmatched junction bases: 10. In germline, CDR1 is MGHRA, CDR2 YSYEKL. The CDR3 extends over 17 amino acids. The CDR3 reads CASSQRQRTSVYNEQFF. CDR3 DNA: TGCGCCAGCAGCCAGAGACAGCGGACTAGCGTATACAATGAGCAGTTCTTC.

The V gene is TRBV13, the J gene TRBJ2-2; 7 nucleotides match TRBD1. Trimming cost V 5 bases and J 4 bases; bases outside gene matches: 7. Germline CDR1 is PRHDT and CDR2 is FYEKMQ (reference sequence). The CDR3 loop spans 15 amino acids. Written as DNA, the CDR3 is TGTGCCAGCAGCGCGACAGGGAGTGGCACCGGGGAGCTGTTTTTT. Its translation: CASSATGSGTGELFF.

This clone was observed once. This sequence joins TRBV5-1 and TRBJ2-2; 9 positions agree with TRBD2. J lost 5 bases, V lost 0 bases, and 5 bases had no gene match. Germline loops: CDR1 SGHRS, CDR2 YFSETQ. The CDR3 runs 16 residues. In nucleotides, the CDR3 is TGCGCCAGCAGCTTGGCCCTAGCGGGAAGAACCGGGGAGCTGTTTTTT. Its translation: CASSLALAGRTGELFF.

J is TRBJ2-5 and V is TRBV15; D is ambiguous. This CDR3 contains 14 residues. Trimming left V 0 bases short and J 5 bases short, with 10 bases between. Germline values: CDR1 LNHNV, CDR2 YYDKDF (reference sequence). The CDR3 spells CATSRDGTVETQYF. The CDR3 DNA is TGTGCCACCAGCAGAGATGGAACGGTCGAGACCCAGTACTTC.

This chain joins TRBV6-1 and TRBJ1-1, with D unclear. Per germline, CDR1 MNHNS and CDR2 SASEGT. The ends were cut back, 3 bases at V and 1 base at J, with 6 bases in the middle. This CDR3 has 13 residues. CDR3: CASSDSENTEAFF. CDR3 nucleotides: TGTGCCAGCAGTGATTCGGAGAACACTGAAGCTTTCTTT.